The rows below give T cell receptor beta chains drawn from one sample of a study of spatial heterogeneity in lung cancer. TCRdb itself ran the 5' RACE reads through MiXCR, one entry per CDR3 protein. This table holds more than 6,000 distinct CDR3 sequences, approximately 3.1% found once. The source was lung tumor tissue, collected at surgery. The source of these receptors is a male donor with early-stage non-small cell lung cancer. CDR3s include the opening cysteine and the closing phenylalanine or tryptophan. D genes are given only for firm matches. A row's size may be missing; if present it is once, few, many or a size class.

abundance	j_gene	v_gene	d_gene	CDR3aa	CDR3nt
many	TRBJ2-1	TRBV27	TRBD2	CASTRGGAGYNEQFF	TGTGCCAGCACTCGCGGGGGGGCCGGCTACAATGAGCAGTTCTTC
many	TRBJ2-3	TRBV9	-	CASSVGLGWTDTQYF	TGTGCCAGCAGCGTAGGATTGGGGTGGACAGATACGCAGTATTTT
-	TRBJ2-3	TRBV6-1	-	CASSLNPPGDTQYF	TGTGCCAGCAGTCTCAATCCACCGGGAGATACGCAGTATTTT
many	TRBJ2-1	TRBV10-3	TRBD2	CATHSPSSGGVEEQFF	TGTGCCACTCACTCCCCTTCTAGCGGGGGGGTTGAGGAGCAGTTCTTC
few	TRBJ2-5	TRBV6-5	-	CASSYSAARTQYF	TGTGCCAGCAGTTACTCCGCCGCTAGGACCCAGTACTTC
medium-sized	TRBJ1-2	TRBV12-3/TRBV12-4	TRBD1	CASSYRDRAGGYTF	TGTGCCAGCAGCTACCGGGACAGGGCCGGTGGCTACACCTTC
many	TRBJ2-3	TRBV10-2	TRBD2	CASSSLTSGRGGDTQYF	TGCGCCAGCAGTTCCTTGACTAGCGGGAGGGGGGGAGATACGCAGTATTTT
medium-sized	TRBJ2-5	TRBV29-1	-	CSVGREETQYF	TGCAGCGTGGGACGAGAAGAGACCCAGTACTTC
medium-sized	TRBJ1-2	TRBV29-1	-	CSVERWTTNYGYTF	TGCAGCGTTGAAAGGTGGACTACTAACTATGGCTACACCTTC
many	TRBJ1-2	TRBV27	TRBD1	CASSFLTGEAGYTF	TGTGCCAGCAGTTTCTTGACAGGGGAGGCTGGCTACACCTTC
many	TRBJ2-5	TRBV9	TRBD1	CASSEGQVRQETQYF	TGTGCCAGCAGCGAGGGACAGGTGCGTCAAGAGACCCAGTACTTC
medium-sized	TRBJ1-2	TRBV29-1	-	CSVESNSGYGYTF	TGCAGCGTTGAGTCCAATTCCGGCTATGGCTACACCTTC
medium-sized	TRBJ1-2	TRBV4-1	-	CASSQDYGYTF	TGCGCCAGCAGCCAAGATTATGGCTACACCTTC
many	TRBJ2-7	TRBV29-1	-	CSVSALRTATYEQYF	TGCAGCGTTTCGGCCCTTAGGACAGCCACCTACGAGCAGTACTTC
many	TRBJ1-4	TRBV30	TRBD1	CAWSGGGGEKLFF	TGTGCCTGGAGTGGAGGGGGCGGTGAAAAACTGTTTTTT
many	TRBJ2-5	TRBV12-3/TRBV12-4	-	CASSFRIESGGQETQYF	TGTGCCAGCAGTTTCCGGATTGAGAGCGGGGGACAGGAGACCCAGTACTTC
many	TRBJ1-2	TRBV7-3	TRBD1	CASSPGTDHYGYTF	TGTGCCAGCAGCCCCGGGACAGACCACTATGGCTACACCTTC
medium-sized	TRBJ2-1	TRBV7-3	-	CASAVQGNNEQFF	TGTGCCAGCGCGGTACAGGGAAACAATGAGCAGTTCTTC
medium-sized	TRBJ1-4	TRBV7-2	TRBD1	CASSYGQAGEKLFF	TGTGCCAGCAGCTATGGACAGGCGGGGGAAAAACTGTTTTTT
few	TRBJ2-5	TRBV6-1	-	CASSEWGSKTQYF	TGTGCCAGCAGCGAATGGGGATCGAAGACCCAGTACTTC
many	TRBJ1-1	TRBV9	-	CASSVGLPRDTEAFF	TGTGCCAGCAGCGTGGGTTTACCGAGGGACACTGAAGCTTTCTTT
many	TRBJ1-1	TRBV12-3/TRBV12-4	-	CASSLKGNTEAFF	TGTGCCAGCAGTTTAAAGGGGAACACTGAAGCTTTCTTT
many	TRBJ1-1	TRBV19	-	CASSLVTKYTEAFF	TGTGCCAGTAGTCTGGTGACTAAGTACACTGAAGCTTTCTTT
medium-sized	TRBJ1-5	TRBV3-1	-	CASSQTGNQPQHF	TGTGCCAGCAGCCAAACCGGGAATCAGCCCCAGCATTTT
many	TRBJ2-1	TRBV6-7	-	CASSYSRGAAYNEQFF	TGTGCCAGCAGTTACTCCAGAGGGGCAGCTTACAATGAGCAGTTCTTC
many	TRBJ2-5	TRBV7-6	TRBD2	CASSLLAGEETQYF	TGTGCCAGCAGCCTCCTAGCGGGAGAAGAGACCCAGTACTTC
-	TRBJ1-1	TRBV24-1	-	CATRGEAQNTEAFF	TGTGCCACCAGGGGGGAGGCCCAGAACACTGAAGCTTTCTTT
many	TRBJ1-2	TRBV29-1	-	CSATGGDLANYGYTF	TGCAGCGCGACGGGGGGTGATCTAGCTAACTATGGCTACACCTTC
many	TRBJ2-7	TRBV20-1	TRBD2	CSARDLAGVSYEQYF	TGCAGTGCTAGAGATCTAGCGGGGGTGTCCTACGAGCAGTACTTC
many	TRBJ1-5	TRBV20-1	TRBD1	CSASAGTGFNQPQHF	TGCAGTGCTAGTGCTGGGACAGGTTTTAATCAGCCCCAGCATTTT
medium-sized	TRBJ1-1	TRBV5-1	-	CASSHNFRGTSTEAFF	TGCGCCAGCAGCCACAACTTCAGGGGCACTAGCACTGAAGCTTTCTTT
-	TRBJ2-5	TRBV2	TRBD1	CASRTGEEETQYF	TGTGCCAGCAGGACAGGGGAAGAAGAGACCCAGTACTTC
many	TRBJ2-5	TRBV7-9	-	CASSPVVGHAGKTQYF	TGTGCCAGCAGCCCCGTAGTCGGACATGCTGGAAAGACCCAGTACTTC
many	TRBJ1-2	TRBV12-5	-	CASGPASEHVVLRPYGDTF	TGTGCTAGTGGCCCAGCCTCCGAACACGTAGTACTCCGGCCTTATGGCGACACCTTC
many	TRBJ2-1	TRBV20-1	-	CSASGGGPSSYNEQFF	TGCAGTGCTAGCGGTGGCGGGCCGAGCTCCTACAATGAGCAGTTCTTC
medium-sized	TRBJ1-1	TRBV18	-	CASSPSGAHTEAFF	TGTGCCAGCTCACCCTCAGGGGCTCACACTGAAGCTTTCTTT
many	TRBJ1-1	TRBV10-3	TRBD1	CAISDHTGARTEAFF	TGTGCCATCAGTGACCATACAGGGGCACGCACTGAAGCTTTCTTT
medium-sized	TRBJ2-7	TRBV3-1	-	CASSSPSYEQYF	TGTGCCAGCAGCTCCCCCTCCTACGAGCAGTACTTC